This T cell receptor beta chain was retrieved from a study of blood T cell repertoires in COVID-19. Study at large: The analysed material was cDNA or gDNA that came from T cells, B-cell-depleted T cells, or PBMCs.

The repertoire was sequenced with immunoSEQ multiplex PCR; TCRdb's copy has only in-frame clones and lacks some. This table holds 100,000 or so clones, approximately 72% found once. Per germline, CDR1 KGHSH and CDR2 LQKENI. V lost 3 bases and J 4 bases, leaving 12 bases between the germline ends. The CDR3 length is 14 residues. The receptor's source is a woman aged 70 to 79 with acute or convalescent COVID-19. The sample was peripheral blood. J is TRBJ1-1 and V is TRBV18; TRBD1 might be the D (5 bases). The DNA for the CDR3 is TGTGCCAGCTCACCCATTCAGGGCCCCACTGAAGCTTTCTTT. As protein: CASSPIQGPTEAFF.